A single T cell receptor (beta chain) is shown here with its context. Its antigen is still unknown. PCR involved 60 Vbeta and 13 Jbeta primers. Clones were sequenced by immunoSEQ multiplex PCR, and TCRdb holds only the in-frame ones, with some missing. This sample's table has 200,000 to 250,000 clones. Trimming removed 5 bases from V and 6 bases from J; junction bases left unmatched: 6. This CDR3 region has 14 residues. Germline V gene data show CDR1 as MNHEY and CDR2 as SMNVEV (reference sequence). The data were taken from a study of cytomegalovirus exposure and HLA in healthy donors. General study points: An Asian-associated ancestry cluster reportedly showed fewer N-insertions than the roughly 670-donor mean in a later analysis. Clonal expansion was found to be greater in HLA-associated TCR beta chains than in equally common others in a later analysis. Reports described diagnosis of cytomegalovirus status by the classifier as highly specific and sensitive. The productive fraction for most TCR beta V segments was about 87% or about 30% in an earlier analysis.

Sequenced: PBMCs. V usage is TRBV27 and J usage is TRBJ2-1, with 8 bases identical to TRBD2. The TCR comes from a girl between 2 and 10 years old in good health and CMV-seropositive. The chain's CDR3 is CASSGKREGNEQFF. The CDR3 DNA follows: TGTGCCAGCAGTGGGAAACGGGAGGGCAATGAGCAGTTCTTC.